The 9 T cell receptor beta chains presented below share a single source sample, sequenced in a study of T cell repertoires in cytomegalovirus infection. TCRdb used MiXCR to reprocess the reads, holding one entry per CDR3 protein. The sample has approximately 350,000 distinct CDR3 sequences; roughly a third are singletons. Their antigens remain unidentified. Here the sequenced sample was cultured PBMCs, taken from culture after CMV antigen stimulation. Source of these receptors: a human donor in good health (CMV status not recorded). Some clones in this sample may be carry-over from other donors' samples.

This clonotype turned up a few times. V is TRBV4-1 and J is TRBJ1-4; 12 nucleotides match TRBD1. V shed 3 bases and J 8 bases; nucleotides not matched to a gene: 4. In germline, CDR1 is MGHRA, CDR2 YSYEKL. CDR3 length: 15 amino acids. The CDR3 loop is CASSQPGTGGEKLFF. CDR3 DNA sequence: TGCGCCAGCAGCCAGCCCGGGACAGGGGGCGAAAAACTGTTTTTT.

The chain joins TRBV9 to TRBJ1-2; unclear D gene. CDR1 and CDR2 (germline): SGDLS, YYNGEE. The V end was cut by 4 bases, the J end by 0 bases, with 10 bases between. This CDR3 is built from 14 residues. The CDR3 here is CASSLHVANYGYTF. Written as DNA, the CDR3 is TGTGCCAGCAGCCTTCATGTCGCTAACTATGGCTACACCTTC.

This clonotype was recorded once. The junction does not match germline at one end; this may be a read error. The J gene is TRBJ2-2, the V gene TRBV6-4; possibly TRBD2 for D (5 bases). The V gene's germline CDR1 is MRHNA and CDR2 SNTAGT. The CDR3 has 15 residues. CDR3 bases: TGTGCCAGCAGTGACTCGGCAGAGATCACCGGGGAGCCGTTTTTT. It specifies CASSDSAEITGEPFF.

V and J are TRBV7-9 and TRBJ2-1; D may be TRBD2 (7 bases). CDR1 and CDR2 (germline): SEHNR, FQNEAQ (reference sequence). There are 15 residues in the CDR3. Trimming stripped 3 bases from V and 6 bases from J, with 15 bases between. This CDR3 is CASSFLSGGLNEQFF. In DNA form, the CDR3 reads TGTGCCAGCAGCTTTCTCTCGGGGGGCCTCAATGAGCAGTTCTTC.

This clonotype was seen only a few times. V gene TRBV7-9 combines with J gene TRBJ2-2, with 8 nucleotides matching TRBD1. The germline CDR1 and CDR2 sequences are SEHNR and FQNEAQ (reference sequence). The CDR3 length is 15 residues. V shed 9 bases and J 5 bases; nucleotides not matched to a gene: 11. The CDR3 loop reads CASHAQGARTGELFF. In nucleotides, the CDR3 is TGTGCCAGTCATGCTCAGGGGGCAAGGACCGGGGAGCTGTTTTTT.

Only a few counts were recorded for this clonotype. V and J are TRBV25-1 and TRBJ1-5, with a tentative D call TRBD1 (5 bases). This CDR3 contains 14 residues. CDR1 is MGHDK and CDR2 is SYGVNS in the germline V gene. The V end lost 1 base, the J end lost 2 bases, and 6 bases lay between the germline ends. The chain's CDR3 is CASSEWGGNQPQHF. CDR3 nucleotides: TGTGCCAGCAGTGAATGGGGGGGCAATCAGCCCCAGCATTTT.

Turning to this clonotype: A read error may explain this, as a much larger clone is one base away. V gene TRBV7-2 combines with J gene TRBJ1-6; 7 bases line up with TRBD1. V lost 5 bases and J lost 9; bases outside the gene matches: 13. CDR3 size: 16 residues. Germline assignment: CDR1 SGHTA and CDR2 FQGNSA. The CDR3 DNA reads as TGTGCCAGCAGCGTATCGACAGGGAGTAGTAGTTCACCCCTCCACTTT. Translated, it gives CASSVSTGSSSSPLHF.

The chain joins TRBV6-1 to TRBJ1-1; perhaps TRBD1 as D (5 bases). The length of the CDR3 is 15 residues. V was cut by 0 bases and J by 4 bases, with 12 bases left in between. The germline CDR1 and CDR2 sequences are MNHNS and SASEGT. The CDR3 loop is CASSEAKGLSTEAFF. The CDR3 DNA reads TGTGCCAGCAGTGAAGCGAAGGGGCTGAGCACTGAAGCTTTCTTT.

This clonotype was counted once. The chain recombines TRBV28 with TRBJ2-7, with 7 bases identical to TRBD1. This CDR3 comprises 14 residues. Germline V CDR1 and CDR2: MDHEN, SYDVKM. V lost 5 bases, J lost 5 bases, and 9 bases stayed unmatched. The CDR3 sequence: CASSGRTGPHEQYF. In DNA, the CDR3 is TGTGCCAGCAGTGGTCGGACAGGACCCCACGAGCAGTACTTC.